The source of this T cell receptor beta chain is a study of shared clonotypes between healthy human individuals. Only in-frame clones appear in the TCRdb table, and some are missing; sequencing was by immunoSEQ multiplex PCR. The repertoire holds about 1,900,000 clones, with over 85% as singletons. Comments on this clone: Compared with germline, one end of the junction differs, possibly owing to a read error.

As defined, naive CD8 cells were CD45RO-negative and positively selected for CCR7, with terminally differentiated effector memory CD45RA+ cells excluded. Specimen: naive CD8+ T cells sorted from blood. This receptor was obtained from a man in his late teens or twenties in good health.

The CDR3 DNA follows: TGTGCCAGCAGCTTAGAGTTCCCAATCTTT. Translated: CASSLEFPIF. The V call is TRBV7-9, the J call TRBJ1-1; the D is unclear. In germline, CDR1 is SEHNR, CDR2 FQNEAQ (reference sequence). The CDR3 has 10 residues. The full variable domain, its missing parts supplied by reference TRBV7-9 and TRBJ1-1, is DTGVSQNPRHKITKRGQNVTFRCDPISEHNRLYWYRQTLGQGPEFLTYFQNEAQLEKSRLLSDRFSAERPKGSFSTLEIQRTEQGDSAMYLCASSLEFPIFGQGTRLTVV.